This T cell receptor (beta chain) was obtained from a study of shared clonotypes between healthy human individuals (dated by TCRdb to about 2020). About the study as a whole: The cohort included a few men and a couple of women between 18 and 49 years of age. To increase sequencing depth and limit assay-specific biases, TCR repertoire library preparation and sequencing were carried out by different laboratories using diverse techniques. Blood TCR repertoires of several healthy adults were deeply sequenced to estimate repertoire size and the extent of clonotype sharing between individuals. For each donor, CD4 naive and CD4 memory were each run on three plates, CD8 naive on two plates, and CD8 memory on one plate. Leukapheresis yielded between about 0.85 and 9 billion PBMCs per donor.

Overall study outcomes, separate from this receptor: Compared with non-shared clonotypes, clonotypes shared by all four sorted-subset donors had higher generation probabilities. The small number of donors limited the genetic and exposure-history diversity represented. Based on pairwise subsampling, the degree of clonotype sharing among donors was expected to be affected by sequencing depth. Even with the large sequencing depth, rarefaction of the sorted-subset datasets indicated that sequencing was incomplete. Naive subsets generally had larger estimated clonotype richness than memory subsets. Sampling was limited to blood, and TCR repertoires in tissue likely differ from TCR repertoires in blood. Across a few donors, approximately 4.9% of naive CD4, approximately 3.5% of naive CD8, approximately 2.5% of memory CD4, and 0.4% to 0.45% of memory CD8 clonotypes were shared.

Using the deep immunoSEQ assay, TCR CDR3 regions were amplified from genomic DNA by multiplex PCR. Genomic DNA extracted from each cell subset was distributed evenly over all wells of several immunoSEQ 96-well plates, and each plate served as one replicate. Each replicate PCR for sorted subsets received about 180 ng genomic DNA, equal to around 32,000 T cell genomes. Purified libraries were measured with a Qubit 3.0 fluorometer, size-checked on a Bioanalyzer 2100, and measured again with the KAPA Library Quantification kit. Every immunoSEQ 96-well plate was sequenced on a dedicated single-read 150-cycle Illumina NextSeq 550 flow cell. For the original study's pipeline: Because the immunoSEQ output included only junctional sequences and no quality scores, the filtering could not be the same as the filtering used for full-length reads. Sequences were annotated with PyIR, a Python wrapper for IgBLAST v1.9, and V/J genes and CDR3 were assigned using IMGT germline references. Reads were removed for weak V/J assignments (E-value above 1e-6), missing CDR3, stop codons, out-of-frame junctions, or ambiguous translated residues. V3J clonotypes were defined as sequences sharing the same inferred V gene, J gene, and CDR3 amino acid sequence. The percentage overlap between two repertoires was calculated by dividing the number of shared unique clonotypes by the size of the smaller repertoire. Repertoire richness was assessed with RTK rarefaction, the Chao1 estimator, and Recon v2.1 estimates of unobserved clonotypes. For all TCRbeta clonotypes obtained by the gDNA method from a handful of donors, generation probabilities were computed with OLGA. The table was pulled from immuneACCESS by TCRdb, which kept in-frame rearrangements only. Such tables lose some clones; where checked, under half of the loss comes from unresolved V genes, and the rest has no known cause. That table is the source of V, J and clone size, and D and trimming were worked out from the DNA. The sample table contains hundreds of thousands of clones; only one count was recorded for approximately 96% of them. 0.095% to 0.13% of the sample is held by the ten biggest clonotypes.

The CDR3 starts with the cysteine, ends with the phenylalanine, and has 15 residues. Only CDR3 DNA remains: 45 bases, in frame from the first base. Trimming leaves V shorter by 7 bases and J shorter by 7 bases, with the junction holding 10 bases beyond the gene matches. As encoded in the germline V gene, CDR1 is SNHLY while CDR2 is FYNNEI. Regarding this clone: The antigen it binds to is not known. Within one base of it there is no much larger clone, and no base qualities were kept.

CD8 naive samples were obtained by positive selection for CCR7 among CD45RO-negative cells, yielding a CD45RA+CCR7+ population from which TemRA cells were excluded. The donors were healthy, HIV-negative adults with no recently reported acute infections or vaccinations. Every donor was a Caucasian adult residing in Nashville, Tennessee, USA. After blood collection by leukapheresis, PBMCs were isolated using Ficoll-Histopaque density gradient centrifugation and then cryopreserved in the vapor phase of liquid nitrogen. Purity and quantity of every magnetically sorted T cell population were checked by analytical flow cytometry. Genomic DNA was isolated from every sorted fraction and measured by UV absorbance on a Nanodrop 2000c.

Recombination connected TRBV2 to TRBJ2-1, with 10 middle bases fitting TRBD2. The sequence derives from a woman between 25 and 40 years old in good health. The sequencing sample was made of naive CD8+ T cells sorted from blood. The meaning of the sample's cell subset or site label: CD45RA+CCR7+. The CDR3 in this case is CASKPPSGSRNEQFF. In nucleotide form, the sequence is TGTGCCAGCAAACCTCCTAGCGGGAGTAGAAATGAGCAGTTCTTC. Reference TRBV2 and TRBJ2-1 proteins supply the regions before and after the CDR3; the full variable domain is: EPEVTQTPSHQVTQMGQEVILRCVPISNHLYFYWYRQILGQKVEFLVSFYNNEISEKSEIFDDQFSVERPDGSNFTLKIRSTKLEDSAMYFCASKPPSGSRNEQFFGPGTRLTVL.